The 26 T cell receptor beta chains below come from one sample, sequenced in a study of blood T cell repertoires in COVID-19 (TCRdb year 2020). Receptor libraries were prepared by the immunoSEQ multiplex PCR assay. The immuneACCESS repertoire file appears here via TCRdb, limited to in-frame rearrangements. These files lack a portion of the clones; in checked studies, under half of the deficit traces to unresolved V genes, and the cause of the others is not known. The sample includes approximately 220,000 clones, with roughly four fifths observed a single time. The ten top clones hold 4.7% of the sample. Sequences were obtained from peripheral blood. The receptors come from a woman in her 70s with acute or convalescent COVID-19.

The gene calls are TRBV4-3 and TRBJ2-1; possibly TRBD1 for D (5 bases). The CDR3 is made up of 16 amino acids. Germline values: CDR1 LGHNA, CDR2 YSLEER. Trimming took 4 bases from V and 1 from J, leaving 14 bases between them. CDR3 protein: CASSRRQSLSYNEQFF. In DNA, the CDR3 is TGCGCCAGCAGCCGGAGACAGTCACTTTCCTACAATGAGCAGTTCTTC.

The chain recombines TRBV6-6 with TRBJ1-1; 7 nucleotides agree with TRBD1. Germline V gene data show CDR1 as MNHNY and CDR2 as SVGAGI (reference sequence). The trim removed 6 bases at V and 6 bases at J, leaving 7 bases unmatched. The CDR3 loop spans 13 amino acids. CDR3 loop: CASSQGGGPEAFF. The CDR3 coding sequence is TGTGCCAGCAGCCAAGGAGGGGGCCCTGAAGCTTTCTTT.

The chain carries TRBV6-2 or TRBV6-3 and TRBJ2-1; 8 positions match TRBD2. The V and J ends lost 3 bases and 6 bases, in that order; junction bases with no gene match: 4. The CDR3 runs to 14 residues. Germline-derived CDR1 and CDR2 are MNHEY and SVGEGT. CDR3 amino acids: CASSYRRGANEQFF. The CDR3 DNA reads as TGTGCCAGCAGTTATCGGCGGGGGGCCAATGAGCAGTTCTTC.

The chain carries TRBV6-5 and TRBJ1-1, with 7 positions matching TRBD1. Germline CDR1 MNHEY, CDR2 SVGAGI. This CDR3 contains 14 residues. V lost 10 bases and J lost 8; bases outside the gene matches: 16. The DNA for the CDR3 is TGTGCCACCCGAACCCAGGGGGAAGGAATCGAAGCTTTCTTT. This codes for CATRTQGEGIEAFF.

V usage is TRBV7-8 and J usage is TRBJ2-7; no clear D. Trimming took 4 bases from V and 5 from J, leaving 15 bases between them. This CDR3 is 14 amino acids long. Germline lookup yields CDR1 SGHVS and CDR2 FQNEAQ. The CDR3 DNA reads TGTGCCAGCAGCTCATTAGTCTCCCCAAACGAGCAGTACTTC. Residues: CASSSLVSPNEQYF.

This chain links TRBV10-3 with TRBJ1-5, with D perhaps matching TRBD1 (5 bases). Germline values: CDR1 ENHRY, CDR2 SYGVKD. Trimming pared 2 bases from V and 4 bases from J, leaving 15 bases between. The CDR3 is 16 residues long. CDR3 in amino acids: CAISETGHSANQPQHF. DNA of the CDR3: TGTGCCATCAGTGAGACAGGACATTCGGCGAATCAGCCCCAGCATTTT.

The rearrangement joins TRBV16 to TRBJ1-2, with 7 bases aligning to TRBD1. Germline CDR1 KGHSY, CDR2 FQNENV. CDR3 length: 13 residues. V gave up 2 bases and J gave up 5 bases; unmatched junction bases: 2. CDR3 residues: CASSQRQGYGYTF. CDR3 nucleotide sequence: TGTGCCAGCAGCCAAAGACAGGGATATGGCTACACCTTC. The full variable domain, with the rest looked up from reference TRBV16 and TRBJ1-2, is GEEVAQTPKHLVRGEGQKAKLYCAPIKGHSYVFWYQQVLKNEFKFLISFQNENVFDETGMPKERFSAKCLPNSPCSLEIQATKLEDSAVYFCASSQRQGYGYTFGSGTRLTVV.

This chain connects TRBV12-3 or TRBV12-4 to TRBJ2-1; D unclear. V was shortened by 3 bases and J by 9 bases, with 9 bases between the two germline ends. The CDR3 is 12 amino acids. In DNA form, the CDR3 reads TGTGCCAGCAGTTTTTTCGGTGGTGAGCAGTTCTTC. As protein: CASSFFGGEQFF.

The V call is TRBV5-6, the J call TRBJ2-5, with TRBD2 identical over 10 bases. V lost 0 bases to trimming and J lost 4 bases; unmatched junction nucleotides: 3. The CDR3 is 15 amino acids. Germline V lookup: CDR1 SGHDT, CDR2 YYEEEE. The DNA of the CDR3 is TGTGCCAGCAGCTTGGAACTAGCGGGACGAGAGACCCAGTACTTC. Translating gives CASSLELAGRETQYF.

This clone was observed once. V is TRBV28 and J is TRBJ1-4; 9 bases align to TRBD1. The CDR3 is 14 residues long. J lost 7 bases, V lost 2 bases, and 2 bases had no gene match. Germline CDR1 and CDR2: MDHEN and SYDVKM. CDR3 amino acids: CASSLGTGTEKLFF. CDR3 coding DNA: TGTGCCAGCAGTTTAGGGACAGGGACTGAAAAACTGTTTTTT.

The chain recombines TRBV10-3 with TRBJ1-1; unclear D gene. Germline V gives CDR1 ENHRY, CDR2 SYGVKD. Trimming shortened V by 6 bases and J by 3 bases, and 14 bases separated the two germline ends. The CDR3 loop spans 14 amino acids. The CDR3 reads CAISYAREDTEAFF. CDR3 in DNA: TGTGCCATCAGCTATGCAAGGGAGGACACTGAAGCTTTCTTT.

The gene calls are TRBV28 and TRBJ1-5; a possible D gene is TRBD1 (5 bases). The germline gives CDR1 MDHEN, CDR2 SYDVKM. The V end was cut by 1 base, the J end by 3 bases, with 7 bases between. The CDR3 length is 14 residues. For the CDR3, the DNA is TGTGCCAGCAGTTTATCAGGGATCAATCAGCCCCAGCATTTT. Protein sequence: CASSLSGINQPQHF.

With regard to this clone: One end of the junction varies from germline; a read error may be responsible. V gene TRBV4-2 combines with J gene TRBJ2-5; TRBD2 matches at 8 bases. Germline loops: CDR1 LGHNA, CDR2 YNFKEQ. The CDR3 spans 13 residues. The CDR3 loop is CASSQDLGLEGNF. CDR3 DNA sequence: TGTGCCAGCAGCCAAGATCTGGGACTAGAAGGAAACTTC.

This chain connects TRBV19 to TRBJ1-1; 9 nucleotides match TRBD1. Per the germline V gene, CDR1 is LNHDA and CDR2 is SQIVND (reference sequence). This CDR3 is 15 amino acids long. V lost 8 bases to trimming and J lost 1 base; unmatched junction nucleotides: 8. The CDR3 reads CASYRDRAANTEAFF. CDR3 nucleotides: TGTGCCAGTTACCGGGACAGGGCGGCGAACACTGAAGCTTTCTTT. Combining the CDR3 with reference TRBV19 and TRBJ1-1 gives the whole variable domain DGGITQSPKYLFRKEGQNVTLSCEQNLNHDAMYWYRQDPGQGLRLIYYSQIVNDFQKGDIAEGYSVSREKKESFPLTVTSAQKNPTAFYLCASYRDRAANTEAFFGQGTRLTVV.

This chain joins TRBV4-1 and TRBJ2-3, with a weak D call TRBD1 (5 bases). From germline, CDR1 is MGHRA and CDR2 YSYEKL. The CDR3 has 13 amino acids. The V gene lost 3 bases and the J gene lost 6 bases, with 10 bases spanning the gap. CDR3 sequence (DNA): TGCGCCAGCAGCCACCAGGGCGTGGATACGCAGTATTTT. Translation: CASSHQGVDTQYF.

This clone was seen just once. The rearrangement joins TRBV28 to TRBJ1-4; 10 nucleotides align to TRBD1. The junction had 3 bases not matched to a gene; V was cut back by 5 bases and J by 6 bases. Germline lookup yields CDR1 MDHEN and CDR2 SYDVKM. This CDR3 region has 14 residues. This CDR3 reads CASSHGTGDEKLFF. DNA for the CDR3: TGTGCCAGCAGTCATGGGACAGGGGATGAAAAACTGTTTTTT.

This chain joins TRBV19 and TRBJ1-5; a possible D gene is TRBD1 (5 bases). The CDR3 is 12 amino acids. Germline assignment: CDR1 LNHDA and CDR2 SQIVND (reference sequence). The germline V and J ends were trimmed by 4 bases and 6 bases, with 7 bases remaining between them. The CDR3, as DNA: TGTGCCAGTAGTACGACAGTTCAGCCCCAGCATTTT. It is translated as CASSTTVQPQHF.

V usage is TRBV19 and J usage is TRBJ1-5; a possible D gene is TRBD1 (5 bases). Trimming pared 7 bases from V and 3 bases from J, leaving 34 bases between. This CDR3 has 21 residues. The germline gives CDR1 LNHDA, CDR2 SQIVND (reference sequence). DNA for the CDR3: TGTGCCAGTACCCAAAAGGACCCTAAAACTCGGGCACAAGGGGACAATCAGCCCCAGCATTTT. Its translation is CASTQKDPKTRAQGDNQPQHF.

For the CDR3, the DNA is TGCGCCAGCAGCCAAGACTCTCTGCCGGGTACCTATGGCTACACCTTC. This gives the protein CASSQDSLPGTYGYTF. The V gene is TRBV4-3, the J gene TRBJ1-2; unclear D gene. The germline gives CDR1 LGHNA, CDR2 YSLEER. The CDR3 runs to 16 residues. V was shortened by 0 bases and J by 4 bases, with 15 bases between the two germline ends.

This sequence joins TRBV12-5 and TRBJ2-5; 8 bases map to TRBD1. Trimming took 1 base from V and 5 from J; bases not matched to a gene: 6. This CDR3 contains 15 residues. Germline CDR1 and CDR2: LGHNT and FRNRAP. The DNA of the CDR3 is TGTGCTAGTGGTTTGGCCTCAGGGGGCTTGGAGACCCAGTACTTC. Amino acids: CASGLASGGLETQYF.

This clone was detected only a few times. The chain recombines TRBV15 with TRBJ1-5; unclear D gene. The germline CDR1 and CDR2 sequences are LNHNV and YYDKDF (reference sequence). This CDR3 has 15 amino acids. Trimming removed 0 bases from V and 3 bases from J, with 9 bases in between. CDR3 bases: TGTGCCACCAGCAGAGATCCGTCCGTCAATCAGCCCCAGCATTTT. The encoded protein is CATSRDPSVNQPQHF.

The chain uses TRBV9 and TRBJ2-5, with D possibly being TRBD1 (6 bases). The germline V gene encodes CDR1 SGDLS and CDR2 YYNGEE. The V end was cut by 2 bases, the J end by 1 base, with 9 bases between. The CDR3 is 14 amino acids. In nucleotides, the CDR3 is TGTGCCAGCAGCGTGCAGGGGACCCAAGAGACCCAGTACTTC. It is translated as CASSVQGTQETQYF.

The chain has TRBV7-9 and TRBJ1-4, with D possibly TRBD1 on 6 matching bases. CDR1 and CDR2 from the germline V gene are SEHNR and FQNEAQ (reference sequence). The CDR3 has 17 residues. Deletions cut 1 base from V and 7 bases from J, with 19 bases between. The CDR3 spells CASSLGSVRGPFEKLFF. In DNA form, the CDR3 reads TGTGCCAGCAGCTTAGGATCGGTCAGGGGCCCGTTTGAAAAACTGTTTTTT.

The chain has TRBV28 and TRBJ1-2, with 9 bases matching TRBD1. V shed 3 bases, J shed 2 bases, and the junction held 7 bases outside the gene matches. Germline values: CDR1 MDHEN, CDR2 SYDVKM. CDR3 length equals 16 residues. CDR3 coding DNA: TGTGCCAGCAGTTTCTTCCGGGGACAGGGAAACTATGGCTACACCTTC. It translates to CASSFFRGQGNYGYTF.

This rearrangement joins TRBV2 to TRBJ1-5; 8 bases agree with TRBD1. The V and J ends lost 6 bases and 9 bases, in that order; junction bases with no gene match: 10. Germline CDR1 is SNHLY and CDR2 is FYNNEI. The CDR3 is made up of 14 amino acids. The CDR3, as DNA: TGTGCCAGCAGCCTGGACAGGGAGCAAGGGCCCCAGCATTTT. Residues: CASSLDREQGPQHF.

The chain recombines TRBV5-1 with TRBJ2-7; 8 bases map to TRBD1. V trimming: 0 bases; J trimming: 3 bases; junction bases outside the gene matches: 5. The V gene's germline CDR1 is SGHRS and CDR2 YFSETQ. The CDR3 is 15 amino acids. The chain's CDR3 is CASSLGDRGFYEQYF. For the CDR3, the DNA is TGCGCCAGCAGCTTGGGAGACAGGGGTTTCTACGAGCAGTACTTC.